Below, 9 T cell receptor beta chains from the same sample are listed, as sequenced in a study of Ad26.COV2.S vaccination and SARS-CoV-2 variants. Treatment meaning: some 19 received Ad26.COV2.S at low or high dose, single or two shots; several received placebo; per-sample allocation not given. Samples were taken on day 63 after the first vaccine or placebo injection. Only in-frame clones appear in the TCRdb table, and some are missing; sequencing was by immunoSEQ multiplex PCR. The sample has 250,000 to 300,000 clones, 87% seen once. The sequences come from peripheral blood, collected in a trial of Ad26.COV2.S vaccine versus placebo. The receptors come from a person between 18 and 65 years old who received the Ad26.COV2.S COVID-19 vaccine or a placebo.

J is TRBJ2-5 and V is TRBV7-2; 7 nucleotides match TRBD2. CDR3 length equals 15 residues. The V gene's germline CDR1 is SGHTA and CDR2 FQGNSA. V gave up 2 bases and J gave up 0 bases; unmatched junction bases: 3. In DNA, the CDR3 is TGTGCCAGCAGCTTAATTGCGGGGGACCAAGAGACCCAGTACTTC. Its protein is CASSLIAGDQETQYF.

V and J are TRBV9 and TRBJ2-1; possibly TRBD1 or TRBD2 for D (6 bases each). Germline assignment: CDR1 SGDLS and CDR2 YYNGEE. Trimming stripped 2 bases from V and 3 bases from J, with 12 bases between. This CDR3 is 15 amino acids long. CDR3 in DNA: TGTGCCAGCAGCGTGGGGGCTAGCGACTACAATGAGCAGTTCTTC. Protein sequence: CASSVGASDYNEQFF.

The chain joins TRBV7-2 to TRBJ2-1; TRBD2 matches at 10 bases. V shed 0 bases, J shed 11 bases, and the junction held 7 bases outside the gene matches. The CDR3 has 15 residues. Germline V CDR1 and CDR2: SGHTA, FQGNSA. DNA of the CDR3: TGTGCCAGCAGCTTAGCTAGGGGACTAGCGAGAAAGCAGTTCTTC. It codes for CASSLARGLARKQFF.

This rearrangement joins TRBV5-1 to TRBJ1-2; no definite D call. Deletions cut 0 bases from V and 6 bases from J, with 18 bases between. This CDR3 has 16 residues. Germline CDR1 SGHRS, CDR2 YFSETQ. The CDR3 nucleotides are TGCGCCAGCAGCTTGGGGAACAGCCCAATTCTGGATGGCTACACCTTC. Its protein product is CASSLGNSPILDGYTF.

The rearrangement links TRBV7-2 to TRBJ2-7; perhaps TRBD2 as D (6 bases). Trimming removed 5 bases at V and 1 base at J, with 12 bases between. Germline V gives CDR1 SGHTA, CDR2 FQGNSA. CDR3 size: 14 residues. CDR3 region: CASSPMGGSYEQYF. CDR3 coding DNA: TGTGCCAGCAGCCCTATGGGGGGTTCCTACGAGCAGTACTTC.

DNA of the CDR3: TGTGCCAGCAGTTTCGGACAGGGGGTCTACAATGAGCAGTTCTTC. This codes for CASSFGQGVYNEQFF. This sequence joins TRBV27 and TRBJ2-1; 10 nucleotides agree with TRBD1. Germline V CDR1 and CDR2: MNHEY, SMNVEV (reference sequence). There are 15 residues in the CDR3. Trimming removed 3 bases from V and 3 bases from J; junction bases left unmatched: 2.

The rearrangement uses TRBV2 and TRBJ2-7; 7 bases match TRBD1. CDR1 SNHLY and CDR2 FYNNEI come from the germline V gene. V lost 6 bases to trimming and J lost 0 bases; unmatched junction nucleotides: 2. The CDR3 has 13 amino acids. CDR3 DNA: TGTGCCAGCAGGACAGGGAGCTCCTACGAGCAGTACTTC. Encoded protein: CASRTGSSYEQYF.

The chain carries TRBV19 and TRBJ1-4; D is uncertain. Germline V gives CDR1 LNHDA, CDR2 SQIVND (reference sequence). This CDR3 region has 15 residues. V gave up 5 bases and J gave up 4 bases, with 14 bases separating them. The CDR3 region has the DNA TGTGCCAGTAGTCCCAGGAGGGATATTAATGAAAAACTGTTTTTT. It encodes CASSPRRDINEKLFF. The full variable domain, completed using reference TRBV19 and TRBJ1-4, is DGGITQSPKYLFRKEGQNVTLSCEQNLNHDAMYWYRQDPGQGLRLIYYSQIVNDFQKGDIAEGYSVSREKKESFPLTVTSAQKNPTAFYLCASSPRRDINEKLFFGSGTQLSVL.

The rearrangement joins TRBV5-6 to TRBJ2-3; TRBD2 is a possible D gene (7 bases). This CDR3 is 14 amino acids long. The germline V and J ends were trimmed by 2 bases and 5 bases, with 12 bases remaining between them. Germline V gene sequence: CDR1 SGHDT, CDR2 YYEEEE. CDR3: CASSFGGAGDTQYF. DNA of the CDR3: TGTGCCAGCAGCTTTGGGGGGGCCGGAGATACGCAGTATTTT.